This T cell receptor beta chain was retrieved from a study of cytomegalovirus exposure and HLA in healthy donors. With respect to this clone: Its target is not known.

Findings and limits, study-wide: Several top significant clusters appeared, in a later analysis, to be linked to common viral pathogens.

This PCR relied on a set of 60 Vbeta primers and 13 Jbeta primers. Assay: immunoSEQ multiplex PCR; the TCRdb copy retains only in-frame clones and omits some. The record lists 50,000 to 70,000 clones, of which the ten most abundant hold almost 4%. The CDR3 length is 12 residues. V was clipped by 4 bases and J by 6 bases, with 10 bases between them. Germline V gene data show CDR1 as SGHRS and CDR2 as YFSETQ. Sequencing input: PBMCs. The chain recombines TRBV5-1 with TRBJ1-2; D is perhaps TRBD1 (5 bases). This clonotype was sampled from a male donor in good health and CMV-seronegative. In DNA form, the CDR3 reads TGCGCCAGCAGCATCTGGGGGGATGGCTACACCTTC. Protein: CASSIWGDGYTF.